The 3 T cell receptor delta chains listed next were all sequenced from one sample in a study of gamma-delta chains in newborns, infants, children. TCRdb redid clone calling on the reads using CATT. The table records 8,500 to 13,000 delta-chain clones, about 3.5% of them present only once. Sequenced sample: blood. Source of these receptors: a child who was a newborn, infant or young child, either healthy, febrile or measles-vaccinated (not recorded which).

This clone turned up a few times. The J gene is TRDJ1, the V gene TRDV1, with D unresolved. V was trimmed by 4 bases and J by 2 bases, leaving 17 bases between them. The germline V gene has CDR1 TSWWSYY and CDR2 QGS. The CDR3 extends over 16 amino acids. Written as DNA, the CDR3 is TGTGCTCTTGGGGCCCTCCACCCCCGGGGTACCGATAAACTCATCTTT. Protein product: CALGALHPRGTDKLIF.

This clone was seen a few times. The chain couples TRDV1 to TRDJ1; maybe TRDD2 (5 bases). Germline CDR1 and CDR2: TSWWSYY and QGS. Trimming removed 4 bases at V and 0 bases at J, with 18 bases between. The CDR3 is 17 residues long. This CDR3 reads CALGGLPRELYTDKLIF. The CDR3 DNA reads TGTGCTCTTGGGGGACTTCCGAGGGAGTTGTACACCGATAAACTCATCTTT.

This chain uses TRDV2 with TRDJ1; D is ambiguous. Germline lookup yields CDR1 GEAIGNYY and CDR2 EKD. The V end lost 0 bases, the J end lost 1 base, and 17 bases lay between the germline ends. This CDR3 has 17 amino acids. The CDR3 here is CACDTVVRPQGTDKLIF. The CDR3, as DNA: TGTGCCTGTGACACCGTTGTACGTCCACAGGGCACCGATAAACTCATCTTT.